This entry is about one T cell receptor beta chain. In the study's own analysis: The assay estimated nucleated cells by amplifying reference gene primers. This table comes from immunoSEQ multiplex PCR, and its TCRdb copy is limited to in-frame clones, with some not included. The V and J calls and clone size are taken from that table; D and trimming were inferred from the DNA. The repertoire holds around 16,000 clones, with roughly 85% as singletons. This record belongs to a study of blood T cell repertoires in COVID-19. Study as a whole: COVID-19 samples collected from the United States, Italy and Spain covered acute and convalescent phases. Sources were T cells, B-cell-depleted T cells, or PBMCs; the material itself was cDNA or gDNA.

Germline loops: CDR1 SGHRS, CDR2 YFSETQ. This CDR3 spans 15 amino acids. With 0 bases removed from V and 0 bases from J, the gap between germline ends came to 8 bases. This sequence originates from a man between 65 and 85 years old in a cohort sampled during active COVID-19. Sequenced sample: peripheral blood. The rearrangement uses TRBV5-1 and TRBJ2-3, with D tentatively TRBD1 (5 bases). CDR3 in DNA: TGCGCCAGCAGCTTGGCGTGGGGCAGCACAGATACGCAGTATTTT. It encodes CASSLAWGSTDTQYF.